The 23 T cell receptor beta chains below all came from one sample that was sequenced in a study of T cell changes during pregnancy in multiple sclerosis. Only in-frame clones appear in the TCRdb table, and some are missing; sequencing was by immunoSEQ multiplex PCR. Of about 70,000 clones listed, roughly 94% are singletons. The sample was peripheral blood, taken in the third trimester of pregnancy. The origin of the receptors is a female donor with multiple sclerosis, enrolled in a pregnancy study.

A single count supports this clone. The chain has TRBV15 and TRBJ1-2; D unresolved. Trimming took 1 base from V and 7 from J, leaving 13 bases between them. CDR1 and CDR2 from the germline V gene are LNHNV and YYDKDF (reference sequence). This CDR3 region has 14 residues. The CDR3 here is CATSRADLPRGYTF. The CDR3 coding sequence is TGTGCCACCAGCAGAGCAGATCTCCCTCGTGGCTACACCTTC.

The chain couples TRBV4-1 to TRBJ1-2, with unresolved D. V was trimmed by 1 base and J by 8 bases, leaving 11 bases between them. Germline V gene lookup returns CDR1 MGHRA and CDR2 YSYEKL. This CDR3 spans 13 amino acids. The CDR3 bases are TGCGCCAGCAGCCAAGCTAGGTCATACGGCTACACCTTC. Its protein product is CASSQARSYGYTF.

This clone appeared a single time. V and J are TRBV5-4 and TRBJ2-7; TRBD1 matches at 8 bases. The trim removed 4 bases at V and 2 bases at J, leaving 5 bases unmatched. The CDR3 is 14 residues long. Germline-derived CDR1 and CDR2 are SGHNT and YYREEE (reference sequence). In DNA, the CDR3 is TGTGCCAGCAGCGGGGGGACAGGTCCCTACGAGCAGTACTTC. Its translation: CASSGGTGPYEQYF.

This clone was counted a single time. V is TRBV18 and J is TRBJ1-1; no clear D. Germline assignment: CDR1 KGHSH and CDR2 LQKENI. With 2 bases removed from V and 4 bases from J, the gap between germline ends came to 11 bases. The CDR3 runs 14 residues. CDR3 DNA: TGTGCCAGCTCACCAGGTTGGCTAGGCACTGAAGCTTTCTTT. This translates into CASSPGWLGTEAFF.

V and J are TRBV7-6 and TRBJ1-1; D is possibly TRBD1 (6 bases). Germline V lookup: CDR1 SGHVS, CDR2 FNYEAQ. V lost 8 bases to trimming and J lost 7 bases, with 17 bases between them. The CDR3 contains 13 residues. The CDR3 sequence: CASSVERGIEAFF. The CDR3 nucleotides are TGTGCCAGCTCCGTAGAGAGGGGGATTGAAGCTTTCTTT.

The genes are TRBV6-5 and TRBJ2-7; 9 positions match TRBD1. Per the germline V gene, CDR1 is MNHEY and CDR2 is SVGAGI. The V segment lost 6 bases and the J segment 3 bases; nucleotides outside the gene matches: 3. The CDR3 runs 13 residues. This CDR3 reads CASSRDRVYEQYF. In DNA form, the CDR3 reads TGTGCCAGCAGCCGGGACAGGGTCTACGAGCAGTACTTC.

V is TRBV6-5 and J is TRBJ2-3; 7 bases are a match to TRBD1. Per the germline V gene, CDR1 is MNHEY and CDR2 is SVGAGI. This CDR3 has 16 amino acids. V shed 0 bases and J 6 bases; nucleotides not matched to a gene: 9. The CDR3 sequence: CASSYSGQGVSDTQYF. The CDR3, as DNA: TGTGCCAGCAGTTACTCGGGGCAGGGGGTGTCGGATACGCAGTATTTT.

Note on this clone: An end of the junction does not agree with germline; a read error may underlie this. CDR3 nucleotide sequence: TGTGCCAGCAGCCCTCACGGACTAGCGGGGGGGAACTCCGACAATGAGCAGTTCTTC. It encodes CASSPHGLAGGNSDNEQFF. V usage is TRBV7-2 and J usage is TRBJ2-1, with 15 bases identical to TRBD2. The germline V gene has CDR1 SGHTA and CDR2 FQGNSA. The CDR3 is 19 residues long.

The chain joins TRBV27 to TRBJ2-7, with 7 bases that match TRBD2. CDR3 size: 16 residues. V lost 5 bases to trimming and J lost 2 bases; unmatched junction nucleotides: 12. Germline V gene sequence: CDR1 MNHEY, CDR2 SMNVEV (reference sequence). CDR3 protein: CASSPWEGGKTYEQYF. CDR3 DNA: TGTGCCAGCAGTCCTTGGGAGGGAGGGAAGACCTACGAGCAGTACTTC.

The chain uses TRBV4-1 and TRBJ2-1; possible D gene TRBD2, 7 bases. The CDR3 is 17 amino acids. CDR1 and CDR2 from the germline V gene are MGHRA and YSYEKL. V lost 1 base and J 6 bases, leaving 19 bases between the germline ends. This chain's CDR3 is CASSQAWGGRLSNEQFF. In DNA form, the CDR3 reads TGCGCCAGCAGCCAAGCGTGGGGGGGCCGGTTGTCCAATGAGCAGTTCTTC.

The chain has TRBV29-1 and TRBJ2-1, with 7 nucleotides matching TRBD1. The J segment lost 14 bases and the V segment lost 2 bases, leaving 6 bases of the junction unmatched. Germline CDR1 and CDR2: SQVTM and ANQGSEA. This CDR3 comprises 11 residues. In DNA form, the CDR3 reads TGCAGCGTTGAAAGCCAGGGGGACAAGTTCTTC. This encodes CSVESQGDKFF.

This clone was seen a single time. The J gene is TRBJ1-6, the V gene TRBV30; D gene uncertain. The CDR3 extends over 17 amino acids. V lost 4 bases to trimming and J lost 4 bases, with 20 bases between them. Per germline, CDR1 GTSNPN and CDR2 SVGIG (reference sequence). The CDR3 loop reads CAWTMGRTSVYNSPLHF. CDR3 in DNA: TGTGCCTGGACCATGGGGAGGACTTCGGTTTATAATTCACCCCTCCACTTT.

This clone occurred once. This chain connects TRBV6-1 to TRBJ1-3; a weak D match, TRBD1 (5 bases). The V end was cut by 1 base, the J end by 2 bases, with 6 bases between. CDR1 and CDR2 from the germline V gene are MNHNS and SASEGT. CDR3 length equals 14 residues. CDR3 in DNA: TGTGCCAGCAGTGAAGGGGGCCCTGGAAACACCATATATTTT. Amino acids: CASSEGGPGNTIYF.

This clone was seen once. This chain uses TRBV21-1 with TRBJ2-7; the tabulated D call, TRBD1, remains unverified against the DNA. TRBV21-1 is a documented pseudogene. The CDR3 consists of 19 residues. The chain's CDR3 is CASSNPHCEGQGTPYEQYF. CDR3 DNA: TGTGCCAGCAGCAACCCCCATTGTGAGGGACAGGGGACCCCCTACGAGCAGTACTTC.

The chain links TRBV18 to TRBJ1-2; possibly TRBD1 for D (6 bases). The CDR3 runs 15 residues. Germline loops: CDR1 KGHSH, CDR2 LQKENI. V was clipped by 0 bases and J by 5 bases, with 13 bases between them. The CDR3 nucleotides are TGTGCCAGCTCACCACCTACAGGGCGTCTTTATGGCTACACCTTC. Translation gives CASSPPTGRLYGYTF.

This clone appeared a single time. The chain joins TRBV11-3 to TRBJ2-7, with D hard to call. V dropped 5 bases and J dropped 5 bases, with 10 bases sitting between them. The CDR3 has 12 residues. From germline, CDR1 is SGHNT and CDR2 YENEEA. The CDR3 DNA follows: TGTGCCAGCAGCGCACATCAGAACGAGCAGTACTTC. As protein: CASSAHQNEQYF.

This clone was counted between two and nine times. The chain uses TRBV7-2 and TRBJ2-1; D might be TRBD1 (5 bases). Trimming cost V 1 base and J 2 bases, with 15 bases left between them. The CDR3 is 17 residues long. Germline assignment: CDR1 SGHTA and CDR2 FQGNSA. This CDR3 is CASSLEDRGLPYNEQFF. DNA for the CDR3: TGTGCCAGCAGCTTAGAGGATAGGGGCCTACCCTACAATGAGCAGTTCTTC.

This chain connects TRBV30 to TRBJ1-2, with 8 bases matching TRBD1. Germline loops: CDR1 GTSNPN, CDR2 SVGIG (reference sequence). The CDR3 runs to 13 residues. Trimming cost V 5 bases and J 8 bases; bases outside gene matches: 10. CDR3 in amino acids: CAWGQGFTKGYTF. The CDR3 nucleotides are TGTGCCTGGGGACAGGGATTCACTAAAGGCTACACCTTC. Filled out from reference TRBV30 and TRBJ1-2, the complete variable domain reads SQTIHQWPATLVQPVGSPLSLECTVEGTSNPNLYWYRQAAGRGLQLLFYSVGIGQISSEVPQNLSASRPQDRQFILSSKKLLLSDSGFYLCAWGQGFTKGYTFGSGTRLTVV.

The chain employs TRBV16 and TRBJ2-3; D may be TRBD2 (6 bases). This CDR3 comprises 15 residues. Germline lookup yields CDR1 KGHSY and CDR2 FQNENV. V was cut by 7 bases and J by 0 bases, with 14 bases left in between. CDR3 loop: CASTPKGTSTDTQYF. CDR3 sequence (DNA): TGTGCCAGCACCCCAAAAGGGACTAGCACAGATACGCAGTATTTT.

The chain uses TRBV2 and TRBJ1-2; tentative D call: TRBD1 (6 bases). The germline gives CDR1 SNHLY, CDR2 FYNNEI. The CDR3 is 16 amino acids. Trimming left V 11 bases short and J 0 bases short, with 22 bases between. CDR3 protein: CAGGGSPQPANYGYTF. The DNA of the CDR3 is TGTGCCGGGGGCGGCAGCCCACAGCCAGCTAACTATGGCTACACCTTC. The complete variable domain, with remaining parts taken from reference TRBV2 and TRBJ1-2, reads EPEVTQTPSHQVTQMGQEVILRCVPISNHLYFYWYRQILGQKVEFLVSFYNNEISEKSEIFDDQFSVERPDGSNFTLKIRSTKLEDSAMYFCAGGGSPQPANYGYTFGSGTRLTVV.

The chain employs TRBV7-9 and TRBJ1-4; 9 bases match TRBD1. The germline V gene has CDR1 SEHNR and CDR2 FQNEAQ (reference sequence). The CDR3 length is 17 residues. V lost 3 bases to trimming and J lost 7 bases; unmatched junction nucleotides: 12. The CDR3 nucleotides read TGTGCCAGCAGCTTGGGGGGGGACAGGGTCGTTATTGAAAAACTGTTTTTT. Its protein is CASSLGGDRVVIEKLFF.

The chain couples TRBV5-6 to TRBJ2-2; 8 bases fit TRBD1. The germline CDR1 and CDR2 sequences are SGHDT and YYEEEE. The CDR3 consists of 14 residues. With 5 bases clipped from V and 3 bases from J, the junction kept 3 bases outside the gene matches. As DNA, the CDR3 is TGTGCCAGCAGATACAGGGGGGACACCGGGGAGCTGTTTTTT. Protein: CASRYRGDTGELFF.

This clone was detected once. The chain carries TRBV18 and TRBJ2-3; TRBD1 might be the D (6 bases). V was pared by 3 bases and J by 2 bases, with 9 bases between. This CDR3 contains 14 residues. CDR1 is KGHSH, CDR2 LQKENI, per germline. CDR3 amino acids: CASSPWDNTDTQYF. CDR3 DNA sequence: TGTGCCAGCTCACCTTGGGACAACACAGATACGCAGTATTTT.